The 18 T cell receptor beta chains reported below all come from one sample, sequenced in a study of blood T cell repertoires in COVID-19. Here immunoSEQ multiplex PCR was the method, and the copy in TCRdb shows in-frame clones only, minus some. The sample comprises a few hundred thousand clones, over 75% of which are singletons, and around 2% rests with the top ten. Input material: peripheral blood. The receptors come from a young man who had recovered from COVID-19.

CDR3 amino acids: CASSGTRGVGEQYF. CDR3 DNA: TGTGCCAGCAGCGGGACAAGGGGTGTGGGCGAGCAGTACTTC. The chain combines TRBV5-6 with TRBJ2-7; a possible D gene is TRBD1 (6 bases). This CDR3 is built from 14 residues. Looked up from germline, CDR1 is SGHDT and CDR2 is YYEEEE. The germline V and J ends were trimmed by 4 bases and 6 bases, with 17 bases remaining between them. Based on the CDR3 plus reference TRBV5-6 and TRBJ2-7, the full variable domain is DAGVTQSPTHLIKTRGQQVTLRCSPKSGHDTVSWYQQALGQGPQFIFQYYEEEERQRGNFPDRFSGHQFPNYSSELNVNALLLGDSALYLCASSGTRGVGEQYFGPGTRLTVT.

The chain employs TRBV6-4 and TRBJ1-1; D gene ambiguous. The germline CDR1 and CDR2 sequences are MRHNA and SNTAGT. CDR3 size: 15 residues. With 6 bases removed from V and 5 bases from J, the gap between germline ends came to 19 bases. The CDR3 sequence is CASRETDRGKTEAFF. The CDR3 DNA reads TGTGCCAGCAGGGAGACCGATAGAGGGAAGACTGAAGCTTTCTTT.

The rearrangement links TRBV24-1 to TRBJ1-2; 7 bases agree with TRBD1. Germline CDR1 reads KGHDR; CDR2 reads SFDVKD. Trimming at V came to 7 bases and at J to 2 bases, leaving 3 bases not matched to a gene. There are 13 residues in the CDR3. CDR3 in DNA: TGTGCCACCAGCGAGGGGGCGAACTATGGCTACACCTTC. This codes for CATSEGANYGYTF.

CDR3 sequence reads: CASSLGSGPQETQYF. The CDR3 coding sequence is TGTGCCAGCAGCTTGGGAAGCGGGCCCCAAGAGACCCAGTACTTC. V usage is TRBV5-4 and J usage is TRBJ2-5, with D possibly TRBD2 on 6 matching bases. Germline lookup yields CDR1 SGHNT and CDR2 YYREEE (reference sequence). Trimming shortened V by 0 bases and J by 1 base, and 10 bases separated the two germline ends. This CDR3 is 15 amino acids long.

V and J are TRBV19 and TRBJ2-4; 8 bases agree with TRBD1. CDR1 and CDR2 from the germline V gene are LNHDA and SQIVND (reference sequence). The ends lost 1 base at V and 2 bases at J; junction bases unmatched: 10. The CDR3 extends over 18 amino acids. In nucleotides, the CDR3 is TGTGCCAGTAGTATAGGGGTGGCAGGGGGCTCGTCCAAAAACATTCAGTACTTC. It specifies CASSIGVAGGSSKNIQYF.

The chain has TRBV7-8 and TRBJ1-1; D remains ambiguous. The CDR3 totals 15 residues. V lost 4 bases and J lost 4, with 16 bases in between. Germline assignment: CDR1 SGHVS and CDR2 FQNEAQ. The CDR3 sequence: CASSSPGGHGTEAFF. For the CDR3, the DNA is TGTGCCAGCAGCTCCCCGGGCGGGCACGGCACTGAAGCTTTCTTT.

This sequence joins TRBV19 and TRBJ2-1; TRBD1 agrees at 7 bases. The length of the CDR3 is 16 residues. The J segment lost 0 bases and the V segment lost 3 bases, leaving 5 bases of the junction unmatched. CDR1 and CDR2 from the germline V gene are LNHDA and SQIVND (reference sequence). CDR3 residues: CASSILTGISYNEQFF. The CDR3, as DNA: TGTGCCAGTAGTATTCTGACAGGGATCTCCTACAATGAGCAGTTCTTC.

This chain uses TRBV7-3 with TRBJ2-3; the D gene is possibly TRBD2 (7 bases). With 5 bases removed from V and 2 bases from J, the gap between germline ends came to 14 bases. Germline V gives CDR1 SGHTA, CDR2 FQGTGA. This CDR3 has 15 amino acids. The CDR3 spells CASSVGRGPTDTQYF. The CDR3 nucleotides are TGTGCCAGCAGCGTAGGGCGGGGGCCCACAGATACGCAGTATTTT. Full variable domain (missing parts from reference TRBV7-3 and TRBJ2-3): GAGVSQTPSNKVTEKGKYVELRCDPISGHTALYWYRQSLGQGPEFLIYFQGTGAADDSGLPNDRFFAVRPEGSVSTLKIQRTERGDSAVYLCASSVGRGPTDTQYFGPGTRLTVL.

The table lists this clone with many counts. CDR3: CASRPQGAANEQFF. The CDR3 DNA sequence: TGTGCCAGCAGACCGCAGGGGGCAGCCAATGAGCAGTTCTTC. This chain joins TRBV5-4 and TRBJ2-1, with TRBD1 matching over 8 bases. The CDR3 consists of 14 residues. Germline V CDR1 and CDR2: SGHNT, YYREEE (reference sequence). V gave up 5 bases and J gave up 6 bases; unmatched junction bases: 7. Together with reference TRBV5-4 and TRBJ2-1, the CDR3 gives the full variable domain: ETGVTQSPTHLIKTRGQQVTLRCSSQSGHNTVSWYQQALGQGPQFIFQYYREEENGRGNFPPRFSGLQFPNYSSELNVNALELDDSALYLCASRPQGAANEQFFGPGTRLTVL.

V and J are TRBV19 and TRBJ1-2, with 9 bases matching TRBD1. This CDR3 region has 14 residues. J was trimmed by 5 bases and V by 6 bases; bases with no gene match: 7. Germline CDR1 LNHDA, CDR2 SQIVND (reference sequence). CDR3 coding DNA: TGTGCCAGTAGCCCGGGACAGGGAAAATATGGCTACACCTTC. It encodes CASSPGQGKYGYTF.

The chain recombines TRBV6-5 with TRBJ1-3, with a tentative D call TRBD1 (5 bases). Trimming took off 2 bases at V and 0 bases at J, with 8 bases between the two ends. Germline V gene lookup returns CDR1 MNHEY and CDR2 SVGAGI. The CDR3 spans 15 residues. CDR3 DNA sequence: TGTGCCAGCAGTTACGGGGGGAACTCTGGAAACACCATATATTTT. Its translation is CASSYGGNSGNTIYF.

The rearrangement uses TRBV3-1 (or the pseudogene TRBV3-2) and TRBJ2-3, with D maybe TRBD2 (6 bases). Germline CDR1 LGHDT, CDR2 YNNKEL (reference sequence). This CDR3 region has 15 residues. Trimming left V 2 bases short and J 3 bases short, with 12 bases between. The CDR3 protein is CASSQPYGGTDTQYF. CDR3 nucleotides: TGTGCCAGCAGCCAACCCTACGGGGGAACAGATACGCAGTATTTT.

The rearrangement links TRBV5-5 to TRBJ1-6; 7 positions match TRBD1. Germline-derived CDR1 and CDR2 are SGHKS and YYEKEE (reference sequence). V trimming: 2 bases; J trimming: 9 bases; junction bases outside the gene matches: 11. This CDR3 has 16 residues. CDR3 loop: CASSLPTGRLGSPLHF. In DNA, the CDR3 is TGTGCCAGCAGCTTACCGACAGGGCGGTTGGGTTCACCCCTCCACTTT.

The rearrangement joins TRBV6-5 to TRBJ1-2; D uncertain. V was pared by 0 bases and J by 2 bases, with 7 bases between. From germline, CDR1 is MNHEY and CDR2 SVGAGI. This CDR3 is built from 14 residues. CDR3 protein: CASSYSYRNYGYTF. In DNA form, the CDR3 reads TGTGCCAGCAGTTACTCGTACAGAAACTATGGCTACACCTTC.

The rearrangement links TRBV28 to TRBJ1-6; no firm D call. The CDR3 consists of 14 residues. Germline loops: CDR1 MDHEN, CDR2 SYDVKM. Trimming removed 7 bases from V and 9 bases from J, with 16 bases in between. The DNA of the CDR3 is TGTGCCAGCACTCCCCCGGGGAGGGCTTCACCCCTCCACTTT. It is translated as CASTPPGRASPLHF.

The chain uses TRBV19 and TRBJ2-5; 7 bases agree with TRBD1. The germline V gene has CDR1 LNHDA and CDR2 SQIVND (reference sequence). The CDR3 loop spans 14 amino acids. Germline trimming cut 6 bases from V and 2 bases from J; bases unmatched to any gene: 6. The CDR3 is CASRQEGQQETQYF. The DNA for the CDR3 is TGTGCCAGTAGGCAAGAGGGACAGCAAGAGACCCAGTACTTC.

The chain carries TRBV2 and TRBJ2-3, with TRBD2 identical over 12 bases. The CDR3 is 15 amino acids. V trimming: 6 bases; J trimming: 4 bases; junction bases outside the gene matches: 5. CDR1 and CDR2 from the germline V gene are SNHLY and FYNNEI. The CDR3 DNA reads TGTGCCAGCAGCCCACTAGCGGGGGGTGCAGATACGCAGTATTTT. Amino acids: CASSPLAGGADTQYF.

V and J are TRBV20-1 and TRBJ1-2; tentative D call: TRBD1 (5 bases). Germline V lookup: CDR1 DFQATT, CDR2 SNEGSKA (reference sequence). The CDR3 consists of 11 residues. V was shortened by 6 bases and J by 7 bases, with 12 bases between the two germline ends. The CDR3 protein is CSAPPGGGYTF. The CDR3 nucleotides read TGCAGTGCCCCCCCCGGGGGTGGCTACACCTTC.